Listed below are T cell receptor beta chains from one sample, sequenced in a study of T cell changes during pregnancy in multiple sclerosis. Measured with immunoSEQ multiplex PCR; TCRdb has only the in-frame clones, and not every one. The sample yields approximately 45,000 clones, roughly 93% seen once. The sequenced sample was CD4+ T cells from peripheral blood mononuclear cells, obtained in the second trimester of pregnancy. These receptors were obtained from a female donor in good health, enrolled as a control in a pregnancy study. Each CDR3 is given with its conserved first and last residue. The D gene is left open where the match is weak. Some rows have no size entry. The others give once, few or many, or a class for an expanded clone.

d_gene | abundance | j_gene | v_gene | CDR3aa | CDR3nt
TRBD1 | . | TRBJ1-2 | TRBV10-2 | CASSDPFTGDYGYTF | TGCGCCAGCAGTGATCCCTTTACAGGGGACTATGGCTACACCTTC
. | . | TRBJ2-5 | TRBV7-2 | CASSQRSRETQYF | TGTGCCAGCAGCCAGCGATCCCGGGAGACCCAGTACTTC
TRBD1 | . | TRBJ1-5 | TRBV2 | CASSVHKQGARTYSNQPQHF | TGTGCCAGCAGTGTTCATAAACAGGGGGCTCGAACCTATAGCAATCAGCCCCAGCATTTT
. | . | TRBJ1-3 | TRBV14 | CASSRFSGNSGNTIYF | TGTGCCAGCAGCCGATTTTCCGGGAACTCTGGAAACACCATATATTTT
. | . | TRBJ1-6 | TRBV6-5 | CAGGRGDNSPLHF | TGTGCCGGGGGCAGGGGCGATAATTCACCCCTCCACTTT
TRBD1 | . | TRBJ1-2 | TRBV5-1 | CASSPRVAGGASYGYTF | TGCGCCAGCAGCCCTAGGGTGGCAGGGGGCGCTTCCTATGGCTACACCTTC
. | . | TRBJ1-1 | TRBV7-2 | CASRPRGGYLGTEAFF | TGTGCCAGCAGGCCCCGGGGGGGGTACCTTGGGACTGAAGCTTTCTTT
TRBD1 | . | TRBJ1-5 | TRBV2 | CASSQGWDRAQPQHF | TGTGCCAGCAGCCAGGGGTGGGACAGGGCTCAGCCCCAGCATTTT
. | . | TRBJ2-2 | TRBV7-3 | CASSPLRTLANTGELFF | TGTGCCAGCAGCCCTCTTCGGACACTCGCGAACACCGGGGAGCTGTTTTTT
TRBD2 | . | TRBJ2-5 | TRBV4-1 | CASSQDLAGGRETQYF | TGCGCCAGCAGCCAAGATCTAGCGGGGGGGCGGGAGACCCAGTACTTC
TRBD2 | . | TRBJ2-5 | TRBV10-3 | CAISVTSGGRETQYF | TGTGCCATCAGTGTGACTAGCGGGGGGCGGGAGACCCAGTACTTC
TRBD1 | . | TRBJ2-1 | TRBV7-3 | CASSFGTGRTNEQFF | TGTGCCAGCAGCTTCGGGACAGGGAGAACTAATGAGCAGTTCTTC
. | . | TRBJ2-7 | TRBV6-1 | CASSEVRGEYEQYF | TGTGCCAGCAGTGAAGTCAGGGGGGAGTACGAGCAGTACTTC
TRBD1 | once | TRBJ2-5 | TRBV11-2 | CASSLGQGETQYF | TGTGCCAGCAGCTTAGGACAGGGAGAGACCCAGTACTTC
. | once | TRBJ1-5 | TRBV7-9 | CASSFSSGNQPQHF | TGTGCCAGCAGCTTTTCGAGCGGAAATCAGCCCCAGCATTTT
. | . | TRBJ1-2 | TRBV19 | CASSISHRVVGGYTF | TGTGCCAGTAGTATTAGTCACAGGGTGGTTGGTGGCTACACCTTC
. | . | TRBJ2-1 | TRBV4-2 | CASSQGDSQAEQFF | TGTGCCAGCAGCCAAGGGGACTCCCAAGCTGAGCAGTTCTTC
TRBD2 | . | TRBJ2-2 | TRBV6-5 | CASSYSGGANTGELFF | TGTGCCAGCAGTTACTCTGGGGGGGCGAACACCGGGGAGCTGTTTTTT
TRBD1 | . | TRBJ1-2 | TRBV7-6 | CASSLGTGSSYGYTF | TGTGCCAGCAGCCTCGGGACAGGGTCTAGCTATGGCTACACCTTC
TRBD1 | . | TRBJ1-1 | TRBV7-9 | CASSLQTGGRTEAFF | TGTGCCAGCAGCCTACAGACAGGGGGTAGGACTGAAGCTTTCTTT
TRBD1 | once | TRBJ1-2 | TRBV7-9 | CASSLGQGARPRGYTF | TGTGCCAGCAGCTTGGGCCAGGGGGCACGCCCTCGTGGCTACACCTTC
TRBD2 | . | TRBJ2-2 | TRBV7-2 | CASSLNPKGGTGELFF | TGTGCCAGCAGTCTTAACCCGAAGGGAGGGACCGGGGAGCTGTTTTTT
TRBD1 | once | TRBJ1-3 | TRBV6-5 | CASSYGQGDSGNTIYF | TGTGCCAGCAGTTACGGGCAGGGGGACTCTGGAAACACCATATATTTT
TRBD1 | once | TRBJ2-7 | TRBV12-5 | CASGLRSRDSYEQYF | TGTGCTAGTGGTTTGAGATCCAGGGACAGCTACGAGCAGTACTTC
TRBD2 | . | TRBJ2-3 | TRBV2 | CASSEVGLAGTTQYF | TGTGCCAGCAGTGAGGTAGGGCTAGCGGGGACTACGCAGTATTTT
. | . | TRBJ2-7 | TRBV11-1 | CASQGTGEQYF | TGTGCCAGCCAAGGCACGGGCGAGCAGTACTTC
TRBD2 | . | TRBJ2-1 | TRBV11-3 | CASSPGGGAHNEQFF | TGTGCCAGCAGCCCTGGCGGGGGGGCCCACAATGAGCAGTTCTTC
TRBD1 | few | TRBJ1-1 | TRBV30 | CAWSVRQGNTEAFF | TGTGCCTGGAGTGTACGACAGGGGAACACTGAAGCTTTCTTT
. | . | TRBJ1-1 | TRBV19 | CASSRARGYTEAFF | TGTGCCAGCTCAAGAGCCCGGGGGTACACTGAAGCTTTCTTT
. | . | TRBJ2-3 | TRBV7-3 | CASSSYTGLQYF | TGTGCCAGCAGCTCCTACACAGGTCTGCAGTATTTT
TRBD2 | . | TRBJ2-5 | TRBV5-1 | CASSPGLAQGEETQYF | TGCGCCAGCAGCCCCGGACTAGCGCAGGGGGAAGAGACCCAGTACTTC
TRBD1 | . | TRBJ1-5 | TRBV6-6 | CASRGTGGGNQPQHF | TGTGCCAGCAGGGGGACAGGGGGCGGCAATCAGCCCCAGCATTTT
. | . | TRBJ1-1 | TRBV14 | CASSQLDEGPEPAAFF | TGTGCCAGCAGCCAATTGGATGAGGGCCCAGAACCAGCAGCTTTCTTT
TRBD1 | . | TRBJ2-7 | TRBV11-2 | CASSLTYGTGSYEQYF | TGTGCCAGCAGTCTAACATACGGGACAGGGAGCTACGAGCAGTACTTC
. | . | TRBJ2-7 | TRBV4-2 | CASSPIASSYEQYF | TGTGCCAGCAGCCCGATTGCATCGAGCTACGAGCAGTACTTC
TRBD1 | . | TRBJ1-6 | TRBV30 | CAWTGQGSDSPLHF | TGTGCCTGGACCGGACAGGGTTCGGATTCACCCCTCCACTTT
TRBD1 | . | TRBJ1-2 | TRBV9 | CASSVGGRFVSTGCLFRCYGYTF | TGTGCCAGCAGCGTAGGGGGGCGTTTTGTATCGACAGGGTGTCTTTTTAGGTGTTATGGCTACACCTTC
TRBD2 | . | TRBJ2-5 | TRBV19 | CASSISGGAAETQYF | TGTGCCAGTAGTATAAGCGGGGGGGCCGCTGAGACCCAGTACTTC
TRBD1 | once | TRBJ1-2 | TRBV9 | CASSVVPFLQGAYGYTF | TGTGCCAGCAGCGTAGTCCCATTTCTACAGGGGGCCTATGGCTACACCTTC
TRBD1 | . | TRBJ2-5 | TRBV7-2 | CASSAIRGETQYF | TGTGCCAGCAGCGCAATCAGGGGGGAGACCCAGTACTTC
TRBD1 | . | TRBJ2-3 | TRBV2 | CASSVGQAREYF | TGTGCCAGCAGTGTCGGACAGGCCCGGGAGTATTTT
TRBD1 | . | TRBJ1-4 | TRBV7-2 | CASSRDRINEKLFF | TGTGCCAGCAGCCGGGACAGAATTAATGAAAAACTGTTTTTT
TRBD1 | . | TRBJ2-5 | TRBV7-9 | CASSSTRTYRGSGETQYF | TGTGCCAGCAGCTCTACCCGAACTTACAGGGGCAGCGGTGAGACCCAGTACTTC
. | . | TRBJ1-1 | TRBV7-2 | CASSLVGTGNTEAFF | TGTGCCAGCAGCTTAGTAGGCACAGGGAATACTGAAGCTTTCTTT
TRBD1 | . | TRBJ2-3 | TRBV7-3 | CASSLNGQGAGDTQYF | TGTGCCAGCAGCTTAAATGGGCAGGGGGCAGGAGATACGCAGTATTTT
TRBD2 | . | TRBJ2-1 | TRBV19 | CASSTLAGGPNEQFF | TGTGCCAGTAGTACGCTAGCGGGGGGGCCCAATGAGCAGTTCTTC
TRBD1 | . | TRBJ2-5 | TRBV5-5 | CASSLTGETQYF | TGTGCCAGCAGTCTGACAGGGGAGACCCAGTACTTC
TRBD1 | . | TRBJ1-2 | TRBV29-1 | CSVGQGYDYGYTF | TGCAGCGTAGGACAGGGGTACGACTATGGCTACACCTTC
. | . | TRBJ2-3 | TRBV14 | CASSQALGRNTQYF | TGTGCCAGCAGCCAAGCCCTAGGGAGAAATACGCAGTATTTT
TRBD2 | . | TRBJ2-3 | TRBV7-8 | CASSLLSGGESTDTQYF | TGTGCCAGCAGCTTATTATCGGGGGGGGAGAGCACAGATACGCAGTATTTT
TRBD2 | . | TRBJ2-7 | TRBV4-3 | CASSQDQAGGIDEQYF | TGCGCCAGCAGCCAAGATCAAGCGGGAGGAATCGACGAGCAGTACTTC
TRBD1 | . | TRBJ2-6 | TRBV11-3 | CASSSLPGQGALFGANVLTF | TGTGCCAGCAGCTCCCTTCCGGGACAGGGCGCTCTTTTCGGGGCCAACGTCCTGACTTTC
. | . | TRBJ2-5 | TRBV14 | CASSQGRGTQYF | TGTGCCAGCAGCCAAGGACGCGGGACCCAGTACTTC
. | . | TRBJ2-7 | TRBV7-9 | CASSPSHYEQYF | TGTGCCAGCAGCCCCAGTCACTACGAGCAGTACTTC